What follows are 2 T cell receptor beta chains derived from one specimen sequenced in a study of T cell repertoires in cytomegalovirus infection. TCRdb ran MiXCR on the reads and lists one entry per CDR3 protein. The table shows around 530,000 distinct CDR3 sequences, with 26% occurring only once. The sample consisted of PBMCs. The receptors originated from a human donor in good health (CMV status not recorded). Some clones in this sample may be carry-over from other donors' samples.

There are a few counts of this clonotype. This chain uses TRBV7-9 with TRBJ1-2, with TRBD1 as a possible D gene (5 bases). The germline CDR1 and CDR2 sequences are SEHNR and FQNEAQ (reference sequence). Between the trimmed V and J ends, which lost 7 bases and 5 bases, there was a span of 14 bases. The CDR3 spans 13 residues. DNA of the CDR3: TGTGCCAGCAACTTCAGGGTAGGATATGGCTACACCTTC. As protein: CASNFRVGYGYTF.

This chain connects TRBV6-2 or TRBV6-3 to TRBJ2-7, with a possible D match to TRBD2 (5 bases). The germline V and J ends were trimmed by 5 bases and 4 bases, with 21 bases remaining between them. Per the germline V gene, CDR1 is MNHEY and CDR2 is SVGEGT. CDR3 length equals 16 residues. CDR3 sequence reads: CASSTPRRRMGYEQYV. CDR3 sequence (DNA): TGTGCCAGCAGTACCCCTCGGCGGAGGATGGGATACGAGCAGTACGTC.